The next 23 T cell receptor beta chains were all read from a single sample in a study of radiotherapy plus CTLA-4 blockade in lung cancer. Libraries were prepared by immunoSEQ multiplex PCR; TCRdb keeps only in-frame clonotypes and omits some of them. The profile covers around 53,000 clones, with 70% to 90% appearing a single time and around a sixth taken by the ten largest. The starting material was peripheral blood, obtained from a patient treated with radiotherapy plus ipilimumab. These receptor sequences come from a human donor with non-small cell lung cancer that progressed on radiotherapy plus ipilimumab. Some clones in this sample may be carry-over from other donors' samples.

J is TRBJ2-1 and V is TRBV7-8; a possible D gene is TRBD1 (6 bases). In germline, CDR1 is SGHVS, CDR2 FQNEAQ. The CDR3 loop spans 12 amino acids. V was clipped by 2 bases and J by 7 bases, with 6 bases between them. The DNA of the CDR3 is TGTGCCAGCAGCTTAACAGGGAATGAGCAGTTCTTC. This encodes CASSLTGNEQFF. Full variable domain (rest looked up from reference TRBV7-8 and TRBJ2-1): GAGVSQSPRYKVAKRGQDVALRCDPISGHVSLFWYQQALGQGPEFLTYFQNEAQLDKSGLPSDRFFAERPEGSVSTLKIQRTQQEDSAVYLCASSLTGNEQFFGPGTRLTVL.

The chain couples TRBV7-9 to TRBJ2-2; TRBD2 agrees at 7 bases. The ends lost 5 bases at V and 3 bases at J; junction bases unmatched: 6. This CDR3 has 15 residues. CDR1 and CDR2 (germline): SEHNR, FQNEAQ (reference sequence). CDR3 in amino acids: CASSPMGRDTGELFF. In DNA, the CDR3 is TGTGCCAGCAGCCCTATGGGGAGGGACACCGGGGAGCTGTTTTTT. The whole variable domain, remainder taken from reference TRBV7-9 and TRBJ2-2, is DTGVSQNPRHKITKRGQNVTFRCDPISEHNRLYWYRQTLGQGPEFLTYFQNEAQLEKSRLLSDRFSAERPKGSFSTLEIQRTEQGDSAMYLCASSPMGRDTGELFFGEGSRLTVL.

This clone was seen only once. V usage is TRBV6-5 and J usage is TRBJ2-5; D is possibly TRBD2 (5 bases). The germline V and J ends were trimmed by 2 bases and 4 bases, with 5 bases remaining between them. CDR3 length: 12 amino acids. Germline assignment: CDR1 MNHEY and CDR2 SVGAGI. The CDR3 protein is CASSYEGETQYF. CDR3 sequence (DNA): TGTGCCAGCAGTTACGAGGGAGAGACCCAGTACTTC.

Only one count was recorded for this clone. Compared with germline, one end of the junction differs, possibly owing to a read error. The chain is built from TRBV6-5 and TRBJ1-2; D is ambiguous. Germline CDR1 reads MNHEY; CDR2 reads SVGAGI. This CDR3 contains 12 residues. CDR3 nucleotide sequence: TGTGCCAGCAGATACTACTCGGGGGGCTACACCTTC. Translating it yields CASRYYSGGYTF.

V gene TRBV5-3 combines with J gene TRBJ2-7; perhaps TRBD2 as D (6 bases). TRBV5-3 is assigned to the ORF class and has an uncertain function. The V end was cut by 3 bases, the J end by 3 bases, with 19 bases between. This CDR3 is 16 amino acids long. The CDR3, as DNA: TGTGCCAGAAGCTCCTACGAGGGAGGACCAGACTACGAGCAGTACTTC. Residues: CARSSYEGGPDYEQYF.

The V gene is TRBV5-8, the J gene TRBJ1-5; tentatively, D is TRBD1 (6 bases). This CDR3 has 13 residues. Germline lookup yields CDR1 SGHTS and CDR2 YDEGEE. V lost 3 bases to trimming and J lost 7 bases, with 11 bases between them. CDR3 in amino acids: CASSSDRIQPQHF. For the CDR3, the DNA is TGTGCCAGCAGCTCTGACAGGATCCAGCCCCAGCATTTT.

The V and J genes are TRBV30 and TRBJ1-5; D possibly corresponds to TRBD1 (5 bases). The V gene's germline CDR1 is GTSNPN and CDR2 SVGIG (reference sequence). Trimming cost V 1 base and J 0 bases, with 7 bases left between them. The CDR3 contains 14 residues. The CDR3 coding sequence is TGTGCCTGGAGTGGGGGACTTAGCAATCAGCCCCAGCATTTT. Translating it yields CAWSGGLSNQPQHF.

The chain has TRBV7-8 and TRBJ2-7; 10 bases are shared with TRBD2. After removal of 1 base from V and 12 bases from J, the junction contained 9 bases not matched to a gene. Germline CDR1 and CDR2: SGHVS and FQNEAQ. The CDR3 runs to 14 residues. In DNA, the CDR3 is TGTGCCAGCAGCTTAGGCCTAGCGGGAGCCGATACGTACTTC. It codes for CASSLGLAGADTYF.

The CDR3 loop reads CSTDGTGSNYGYTF. As DNA, the CDR3 is TGCAGCACCGACGGGACAGGCTCTAACTATGGCTACACCTTC. V usage is TRBV29-1 and J usage is TRBJ1-2, with 8 bases fitting TRBD1. Germline V gene data show CDR1 as SQVTM and CDR2 as ANQGSEA. CDR3 size: 14 residues. J was trimmed by 0 bases and V by 8 bases; bases with no gene match: 8.

The genes are TRBV9 and TRBJ2-5; D ambiguous. CDR1 and CDR2 (germline): SGDLS, YYNGEE. The ends were cut back, 5 bases at V and 5 bases at J, with 13 bases in the middle. There are 13 residues in the CDR3. DNA of the CDR3: TGTGCCAGCAGACCTACGATTGGTGAGACCCAGTACTTC. Its translation: CASRPTIGETQYF.

The V gene is TRBV5-1, the J gene TRBJ1-2; D might be TRBD1 (6 bases). The CDR3 extends over 13 amino acids. From germline, CDR1 is SGHRS and CDR2 YFSETQ. The V end was cut by 2 bases, the J end by 8 bases, with 13 bases between. The DNA of the CDR3 is TGCGCCAGCAGCTTACAGGGTAACGAAGGCTACACCTTC. Protein product: CASSLQGNEGYTF.

A note on this clone: Other DNA sequences from this sample encode an identical CDR3 as well. J is TRBJ2-3 and V is TRBV4-3; the match to TRBD2 covers 7 bases. Germline loops: CDR1 LGHNA, CDR2 YSLEER. The trim removed 0 bases at V and 0 bases at J, leaving 0 bases unmatched. The CDR3 runs to 15 residues. The CDR3 protein is CASSQEGGSTDTQYF. CDR3 DNA: TGCGCCAGCAGCCAAGAGGGGGGGAGCACAGATACGCAGTATTTT.

V and J are TRBV19 and TRBJ1-2; D possibly corresponds to TRBD1 (6 bases). CDR3 length: 12 amino acids. The V end lost 3 bases, the J end lost 6 bases, and 8 bases lay between the germline ends. Germline V gene sequence: CDR1 LNHDA, CDR2 SQIVND (reference sequence). The CDR3 is CASSIQGHGYTF. In nucleotides, the CDR3 is TGTGCCAGTAGTATCCAGGGGCATGGCTACACCTTC.

This clone was found a few times. The chain couples TRBV6-1 to TRBJ2-1; D call uncertain. Trimming took off 11 bases at V and 0 bases at J, with 11 bases between the two ends. This CDR3 has 13 amino acids. CDR1 and CDR2 from the germline V gene are MNHNS and SASEGT. The CDR3 DNA sequence: TGTGCCTCAGTTCCAAGCTCCTACAATGAGCAGTTCTTC. This codes for CASVPSSYNEQFF.

The rearrangement joins TRBV2 to TRBJ2-1, with 11 bases fitting TRBD2. The ends lost 3 bases at V and 7 bases at J; junction bases unmatched: 5. This CDR3 spans 15 amino acids. Per the germline V gene, CDR1 is SNHLY and CDR2 is FYNNEI. CDR3 in amino acids: CASSEISGRENEQFF. DNA of the CDR3: TGTGCCAGCAGTGAGATTAGCGGGAGGGAAAATGAGCAGTTCTTC.

The J gene is TRBJ2-2, the V gene TRBV5-1, with D tentatively TRBD1 (6 bases). This CDR3 has 14 amino acids. Trimming pared 3 bases from V and 5 bases from J, leaving 11 bases between. CDR1 and CDR2 from the germline V gene are SGHRS and YFSETQ. The CDR3 DNA reads TGCGCCAGCAGCTCTAAGACAGGAACCGGGGAGCTGTTTTTT. Its protein is CASSSKTGTGELFF.

This chain links TRBV6-1 with TRBJ1-6; D uncertain. Germline lookup yields CDR1 MNHNS and CDR2 SASEGT. The CDR3 contains 16 residues. V lost 2 bases and J 6 bases, leaving 14 bases between the germline ends. CDR3 coding DNA: TGTGCCAGCAGTGAATCCTCGCCCGCGGGTAATTCACCCCTCCACTTT. This translates into CASSESSPAGNSPLHF.

CDR3 nucleotide sequence: TGCGCCAGCAGCTTCGGCAAGGGTGGACAGGGGGCGTACGAGCAGTACTTC. The encoded protein is CASSFGKGGQGAYEQYF. The chain uses TRBV4-1 and TRBJ2-7; 11 nucleotides agree with TRBD1. CDR3 length equals 17 residues. The V gene end was trimmed by 5 bases and the J gene end by 4 bases; junction bases not matched to a gene: 13. Germline CDR1 and CDR2: MGHRA and YSYEKL.

This chain connects TRBV28 to TRBJ1-2, with TRBD1 matching over 8 bases. Germline assignment: CDR1 MDHEN and CDR2 SYDVKM. V lost 6 bases, J lost 3 bases, and 6 bases stayed unmatched. This CDR3 is 14 amino acids long. The CDR3 spells CASSVQGGYYGYTF. CDR3 coding DNA: TGTGCCAGCAGCGTACAGGGGGGGTACTATGGCTACACCTTC.

The chain has TRBV25-1 and TRBJ2-2; 7 positions match TRBD2. The V and J ends lost 4 bases and 6 bases, in that order; junction bases with no gene match: 5. Germline CDR1 MGHDK, CDR2 SYGVNS. CDR3 length: 14 residues. The CDR3 region has the DNA TGTGCCAGCAGTGGGGACTATGACGCCGGGGAGCTGTTTTTT. The encoded protein is CASSGDYDAGELFF.

The J gene is TRBJ2-2, the V gene TRBV2; D is undetermined. The V gene's germline CDR1 is SNHLY and CDR2 FYNNEI. The CDR3 extends over 13 amino acids. V was cut by 3 bases and J by 4 bases, with 6 bases left in between. The CDR3 loop is CASSERGTGELFF. The CDR3 coding sequence is TGTGCCAGCAGTGAGAGAGGCACCGGGGAGCTGTTTTTT.

The genes are TRBV4-2 and TRBJ1-2, with D maybe TRBD1 (6 bases). The CDR3 runs to 13 residues. The V gene's germline CDR1 is LGHNA and CDR2 YNFKEQ. V gave up 4 bases and J gave up 8 bases, with 14 bases separating them. The CDR3 DNA follows: TGTGCCAGCAGCCCGCGGAAGGGGGACGGCTACACCTTC. Protein sequence: CASSPRKGDGYTF.

The V and J genes are TRBV12-5 and TRBJ2-5; 7 nucleotides line up with TRBD1. CDR1 is LGHNT and CDR2 is FRNRAP in the germline V gene. Trimming removed 0 bases from V and 2 bases from J; junction bases left unmatched: 6. This CDR3 spans 16 amino acids. This chain's CDR3 is CASGLVGTVPQETQYF. Here the CDR3 DNA reads TGTGCTAGTGGTTTGGTAGGGACAGTGCCGCAAGAGACCCAGTACTTC.